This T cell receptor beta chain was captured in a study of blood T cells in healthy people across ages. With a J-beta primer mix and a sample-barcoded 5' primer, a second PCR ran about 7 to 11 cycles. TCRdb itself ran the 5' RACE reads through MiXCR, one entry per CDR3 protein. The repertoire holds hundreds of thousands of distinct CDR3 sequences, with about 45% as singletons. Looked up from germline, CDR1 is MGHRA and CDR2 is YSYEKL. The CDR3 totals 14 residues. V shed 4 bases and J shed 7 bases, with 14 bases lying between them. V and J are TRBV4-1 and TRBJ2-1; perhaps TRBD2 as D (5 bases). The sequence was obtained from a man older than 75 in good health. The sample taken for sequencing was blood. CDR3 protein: CASSLTGVSNEQFF. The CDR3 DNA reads TGCGCCAGCAGCCTTACCGGGGTTTCAAATGAGCAGTTCTTC.